This TCR beta chain came from a study of control samples from healthy donors and cancer patients. Profiling relied on immunoSEQ multiplex PCR, and the TCRdb table lists in-frame clones only, not all of them. Of about 140,000 clones in the sample, more than 85% are singletons; the top ten hold 8.5% to 9.5%. Sequenced sample: blood. This TCR came from a young woman in good health.

The CDR3: CASSRAPGGTEAFF. CDR3 DNA: TGTGCCAGCAGCCGGGCCCCCGGTGGCACTGAAGCTTTCTTT. The J gene is TRBJ1-1, the V gene TRBV14; D unresolved. The CDR3 length is 14 residues. Germline CDR1 is SGHDN and CDR2 is FVKESK. V lost 4 bases and J lost 4, with 13 bases in between.